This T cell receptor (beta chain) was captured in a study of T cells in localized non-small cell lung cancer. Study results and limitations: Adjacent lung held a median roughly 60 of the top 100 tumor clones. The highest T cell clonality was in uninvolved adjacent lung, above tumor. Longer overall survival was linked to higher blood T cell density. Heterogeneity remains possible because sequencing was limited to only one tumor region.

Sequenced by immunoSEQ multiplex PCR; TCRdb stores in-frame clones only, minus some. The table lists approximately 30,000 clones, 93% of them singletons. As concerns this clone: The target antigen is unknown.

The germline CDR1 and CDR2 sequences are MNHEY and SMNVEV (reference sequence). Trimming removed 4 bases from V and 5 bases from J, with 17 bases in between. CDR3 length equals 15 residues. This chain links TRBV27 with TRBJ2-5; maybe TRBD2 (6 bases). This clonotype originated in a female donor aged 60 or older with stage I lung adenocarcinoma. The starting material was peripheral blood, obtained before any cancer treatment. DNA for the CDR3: TGTGCCAGCAGTTCCCGGGACTTTACGAGGGAGACCCAGTACTTC. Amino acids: CASSSRDFTRETQYF.